This entry lists 27 T cell receptor beta chains sequenced from one sample in a study of T cell changes during pregnancy in multiple sclerosis. Profiling relied on immunoSEQ multiplex PCR, and the TCRdb table lists in-frame clones only, not all of them. The profile shows approximately 130,000 clones, around 93% of them singletons. Sequencing was performed on peripheral blood, taken before pregnancy. These receptors came from a female donor with multiple sclerosis, enrolled in a pregnancy study.

This clone showed up just a few times. The chain combines TRBV29-1 with TRBJ1-1, with 8 positions matching TRBD1. In germline, CDR1 is SQVTM, CDR2 ANQGSEA. The CDR3 is 12 amino acids. The V and J ends lost 5 bases and 3 bases, in that order; junction bases with no gene match: 2. The CDR3 spells CSVSTGDTEAFF. CDR3 bases: TGCAGCGTTTCGACAGGGGACACTGAAGCTTTCTTT.

The chain links TRBV7-8 to TRBJ1-1, with D hard to call. Germline V gene data show CDR1 as SGHVS and CDR2 as FQNEAQ. The V gene lost 2 bases and the J gene lost 1 base, with 8 bases spanning the gap. The CDR3 loop spans 14 amino acids. The CDR3 nucleotides are TGTGCCAGCAGCTTACACGGGGAGAACACTGAAGCTTTCTTT. Translated: CASSLHGENTEAFF. Full variable domain (missing parts from reference TRBV7-8 and TRBJ1-1): GAGVSQSPRYKVAKRGQDVALRCDPISGHVSLFWYQQALGQGPEFLTYFQNEAQLDKSGLPSDRFFAERPEGSVSTLKIQRTQQEDSAVYLCASSLHGENTEAFFGQGTRLTVV.

This rearrangement joins TRBV4-1 to TRBJ1-2; tentative D call: TRBD1 (6 bases). The CDR3 consists of 16 residues. In germline, CDR1 is MGHRA, CDR2 YSYEKL. V was clipped by 2 bases and J by 8 bases, with 21 bases between them. The CDR3 is CASSQLPRGGEKGYTF. The CDR3 DNA is TGCGCCAGCAGCCAACTTCCCCGCGGGGGCGAGAAAGGCTACACCTTC.

The genes are TRBV4-1 and TRBJ2-7; 12 bases fit TRBD2. Germline values: CDR1 MGHRA, CDR2 YSYEKL. The V and J ends lost 4 bases and 4 bases, in that order; junction bases with no gene match: 5. This CDR3 is 15 amino acids long. CDR3 DNA sequence: TGCGCCAGCAGCCTCGGACTAGCGGGATCGTACGAGCAGTACTTC. Translating it yields CASSLGLAGSYEQYF.

This chain joins TRBV7-2 and TRBJ2-5, with D tentatively TRBD2 (5 bases). Germline V gene lookup returns CDR1 SGHTA and CDR2 FQGNSA. The CDR3 sequence is 15 residues long. Trimming removed 1 base at V and 1 base at J, with 10 bases between. Written as DNA, the CDR3 is TGTGCCAGCAGCTTAGATGGACTCACCCAAGAGACCCAGTACTTC. Residues: CASSLDGLTQETQYF.

The rearrangement uses TRBV4-2 and TRBJ1-1; D gene uncertain. The length of the CDR3 is 14 residues. Germline V CDR1 and CDR2: LGHNA, YNFKEQ. V lost 0 bases and J 1 base, leaving 6 bases between the germline ends. Here the CDR3 reads CASSQDPSNTEAFF. The CDR3 DNA reads as TGTGCCAGCAGCCAAGATCCCTCGAACACTGAAGCTTTCTTT.

This chain connects TRBV5-1 to TRBJ1-5; 11 bases align to TRBD1. CDR1 SGHRS and CDR2 YFSETQ come from the germline V gene. CDR3 length: 15 residues. J gave up 11 bases and V 8 bases, and 15 bases lay outside the gene matches. The CDR3 is CASTRTGGPEEAQHF. CDR3 DNA sequence: TGCGCCAGTACGAGGACAGGGGGCCCGGAGGAGGCCCAGCATTTT.

The rearrangement links TRBV6-1 to TRBJ2-5, with 8 bases fitting TRBD1. Germline V gene data show CDR1 as MNHNS and CDR2 as SASEGT. With 6 bases clipped from V and 7 bases from J, the junction kept 13 bases outside the gene matches. The CDR3 consists of 15 residues. The CDR3 DNA sequence: TGTGCCAGCAGAAACCAGGGGGCCCCCTATGGGACCCAGTACTTC. Amino acids: CASRNQGAPYGTQYF.

In its sample, this clone was seen once. This chain joins TRBV4-1 and TRBJ1-1, with D perhaps TRBD1 (5 bases). The ends were cut back, 1 base at V and 4 bases at J, with 13 bases in the middle. Germline values: CDR1 MGHRA, CDR2 YSYEKL. CDR3 length equals 15 residues. CDR3 nucleotides: TGCGCCAGCAGCCAAGGGGGCAGTTTAAGCACTGAAGCTTTCTTT. This gives the protein CASSQGGSLSTEAFF.

The chain links TRBV11-2 to TRBJ1-2; D is perhaps TRBD1 (6 bases). CDR3 length: 15 amino acids. CDR1 is SGHAT, CDR2 FQNNGV, per germline. Trimming removed 5 bases from V and 6 bases from J, with 19 bases in between. This chain's CDR3 is CASSPRAGERDGYTF. DNA for the CDR3: TGTGCCAGCAGCCCGAGGGCAGGGGAAAGAGATGGCTACACCTTC.

The CDR3 here is CASSIEADPREQYF. The CDR3 bases are TGTGCCAGTAGTATAGAAGCGGACCCTAGGGAGCAGTACTTC. The V and J genes are TRBV19 and TRBJ2-7; possibly TRBD2 for D (5 bases). Germline values: CDR1 LNHDA, CDR2 SQIVND (reference sequence). CDR3 length: 14 residues. V dropped 0 bases and J dropped 7 bases, with 13 bases sitting between them.

This clone has just a few counts. The CDR3 region is CASSESTGHGYTF. DNA for the CDR3: TGTGCCAGCAGCGAATCGACAGGACATGGCTACACCTTC. The chain uses TRBV7-7 and TRBJ1-2; perhaps TRBD1 as D (6 bases). Trimming left V 5 bases short and J 6 bases short, with 13 bases between. Looked up from germline, CDR1 is SSHAT and CDR2 is FNYEAQ (reference sequence). The CDR3 runs to 13 residues.

The chain employs TRBV11-1 and TRBJ2-3; no clear D. V was clipped by 0 bases and J by 6 bases, with 10 bases between them. The CDR3 contains 14 residues. Germline V gene lookup returns CDR1 SGHAT and CDR2 FQDESV (reference sequence). CDR3 amino acids: CASSLAGLSDTQYF. In DNA, the CDR3 is TGTGCCAGCAGCTTAGCTGGGCTGTCGGATACGCAGTATTTT.

The rearrangement links TRBV28 to TRBJ2-5, with D possibly being TRBD1 (5 bases). The CDR3 totals 13 residues. The germline V gene has CDR1 MDHEN and CDR2 SYDVKM. Between the trimmed V and J ends, which lost 0 bases and 6 bases, there was a span of 8 bases. CDR3 sequence (DNA): TGTGCCAGCAGTTTATGGGGGCAAAAGACCCAGTACTTC. Its protein product is CASSLWGQKTQYF.

The chain employs TRBV5-1 and TRBJ1-6, with a possible D match to TRBD1 (6 bases). The CDR3 length is 17 residues. Germline-derived CDR1 and CDR2 are SGHRS and YFSETQ. The V gene lost 1 base and the J gene lost 0 bases, with 11 bases spanning the gap. In DNA, the CDR3 is TGCGCCAGCAGCTTGAGGGACACTCGCTCCTATAATTCACCCCTCCACTTT. Amino acid sequence: CASSLRDTRSYNSPLHF.

The chain is built from TRBV2 and TRBJ1-1; D uncertain. The ends were cut back, 2 bases at V and 3 bases at J, with 4 bases in the middle. Germline CDR1 is SNHLY and CDR2 is FYNNEI. The CDR3 consists of 12 residues. This CDR3 reads CASSERYTEAFF. CDR3 bases: TGTGCCAGCAGTGAACGGTACACTGAAGCTTTCTTT.

The CDR3 region is CASSGLAGGRNEQFF. DNA for the CDR3: TGTGCCAGCAGTGGACTAGCGGGGGGTAGGAATGAGCAGTTCTTC. The V and J genes are TRBV6-4 and TRBJ2-1; 13 bases map to TRBD2. Germline assignment: CDR1 MRHNA and CDR2 SNTAGT. The length of the CDR3 is 15 residues. V dropped 4 bases and J dropped 7; count of bases not matched to a gene: 4.

The rearrangement uses TRBV6-5 and TRBJ1-5, with 8 positions matching TRBD1. From germline, CDR1 is MNHEY and CDR2 SVGAGI. The CDR3 is 13 residues long. J was trimmed by 5 bases and V by 6 bases; bases with no gene match: 3. The DNA for the CDR3 is TGTGCCAGCAGCCTGGACAGGGATCAGCCCCAGCATTTT. This sequence encodes CASSLDRDQPQHF.

The chain joins TRBV7-3 to TRBJ2-7; D is possibly TRBD2 (6 bases). The CDR3 covers 13 residues. V gave up 7 bases and J gave up 3 bases, with 13 bases separating them. Germline CDR1 is SGHTA and CDR2 is FQGTGA. DNA of the CDR3: TGTGCCAGCAATGGGACTTTGATCTACGAGCAGTACTTC. Protein: CASNGTLIYEQYF.

The rearrangement joins TRBV19 to TRBJ2-4; D might be TRBD1 (8 bases). Germline V gene lookup returns CDR1 LNHDA and CDR2 SQIVND (reference sequence). V was shortened by 9 bases and J by 0 bases, with 21 bases between the two germline ends. The CDR3 is 17 amino acids. CDR3 in amino acids: CARGGATGELAKNIQYF. The CDR3 DNA is TGTGCCAGGGGGGGGGCGACAGGGGAGTTAGCCAAAAACATTCAGTACTTC.

This chain joins TRBV5-1 and TRBJ2-1; D uncertain. This CDR3 is built from 13 residues. With 0 bases removed from V and 8 bases from J, the gap between germline ends came to 9 bases. In germline, CDR1 is SGHRS, CDR2 YFSETQ. The DNA for the CDR3 is TGCGCCAGCAGCTTGGTTATAGCCCATGAGCAGTTCTTC. Translating it yields CASSLVIAHEQFF.

The chain's CDR3 is CASSVTGGNQPQHF. DNA for the CDR3: TGTGCCAGTAGTGTTACAGGGGGCAATCAGCCCCAGCATTTT. The chain links TRBV19 to TRBJ1-5, with 7 bases lining up with TRBD1. This CDR3 is built from 14 residues. The trim removed 5 bases at V and 2 bases at J, leaving 3 bases unmatched. Germline V gene data show CDR1 as LNHDA and CDR2 as SQIVND (reference sequence).

This clone occurred once. This chain links TRBV7-8 with TRBJ1-2; 7 nucleotides align to TRBD1. The length of the CDR3 is 16 residues. Germline V gene lookup returns CDR1 SGHVS and CDR2 FQNEAQ. Trimming removed 1 base from V and 8 bases from J; junction bases left unmatched: 13. This CDR3 is CASSLVEQGRLYGYTF. The CDR3 coding sequence is TGTGCCAGCAGCTTAGTGGAACAGGGGAGGTTATACGGCTACACCTTC.

The chain is built from TRBV6-5 and TRBJ1-3, with D unresolved. CDR1 MNHEY and CDR2 SVGAGI come from the germline V gene. The CDR3 sequence is 15 residues long. Deletions cut 2 bases from V and 0 bases from J, with 8 bases between. CDR3 sequence reads: CASSYDGLSGNTIYF. The CDR3 region has the DNA TGTGCCAGCAGTTACGACGGACTCTCTGGAAACACCATATATTTT.

The V and J genes are TRBV7-8 and TRBJ1-5; maybe TRBD1 (5 bases). V was trimmed by 1 base and J by 6 bases, leaving 22 bases between them. The CDR3 has 18 residues. Germline lookup yields CDR1 SGHVS and CDR2 FQNEAQ. The CDR3 here is CASSLELPSGKVFQPQHF. DNA of the CDR3: TGTGCCAGCAGCTTAGAGCTCCCTTCAGGGAAAGTTTTTCAGCCCCAGCATTTT.

The V gene is TRBV5-4, the J gene TRBJ2-1; 8 bases are shared with TRBD1. V was pared by 2 bases and J by 10 bases, with 11 bases of the junction left unmatched. The CDR3 extends over 15 amino acids. CDR1 and CDR2 from the germline V gene are SGHNT and YYREEE (reference sequence). The CDR3 region has the DNA TGTGCCAGCAGCTTTGTCGGACAGGGCCTTTTGGAGCAGTTCTTC. Translation: CASSFVGQGLLEQFF.

The chain uses TRBV4-1 and TRBJ2-7, with D maybe TRBD2 (7 bases). Trimming left V 3 bases short and J 5 bases short, with 14 bases between. Germline CDR1 MGHRA, CDR2 YSYEKL. This CDR3 has 14 amino acids. The CDR3 nucleotides read TGCGCCAGCAGCCAGGCTGCGGGGGCCCACGAGCAGTACTTC. It codes for CASSQAAGAHEQYF.